This T cell receptor (beta chain) was identified in a study of human T cells and chemical hapten exposure. Across the whole study: Sensitizing treatment utilized 2% DPC over a 2 cm by 2 cm portion of upper inner arm skin.

Study results and caveats: Higher patch test scores went with higher counts of PT1 expanded TCRs.

A note on this clonotype: Its antigen is not known.

As to time point: patch test 3, about 24 weeks after DPC sensitization. Indicated treatment: therapeutic diphenylcyclopropenone sensitization with weekly scalp DPC. The V gene's germline CDR1 is MNHEY and CDR2 SMNVEV (reference sequence). Trimming removed 6 bases from V and 0 bases from J, with 21 bases in between. CDR3 length: 17 amino acids. Separate cDNA molecules received unique molecular identifiers, which the library attached to them. TCRdb reanalysed the RACE reads using MiXCR and keeps one entry per CDR3 protein. Here the sample spans 210,000 or so distinct CDR3 sequences, under 25% being singletons.

This receptor was obtained from a woman in her 40s with alopecia areata. Some clones in this sample may be carry-over from other donors' samples. The input for sequencing was whole blood, taken in connection with sensitization to the hapten diphenylcyclopropenone (DPC). The chain recombines TRBV27 with TRBJ2-7; the D gene is possibly TRBD1 (5 bases). CDR3 sequence (DNA): TGTGCCAGCAGCCCCCTGTGGTCAGGGCTCCTCTCCTACGAGCAGTACTTC. It is translated as CASSPLWSGLLSYEQYF.